This is a list of T cell receptor beta chains from one sample in a study of T-cell memory formation after mild COVID-19. MiXCR, run by TCRdb on the 5' RACE reads, gives a single entry per CDR3 protein. The sample lists 350,000 to 500,000 distinct CDR3 sequences; about 22% were seen once. The sample comprised PBMCs or a T cell subset sorted from them (not recorded which). These receptor sequences come from an adult woman who had mild COVID-19 (a few samples of this study predate the infection). Cell type and time point are not known. Both conserved end residues are part of each CDR3. A D gene is named only where the DNA matches it firmly. The size of a clone is reported for some rows only, either as once, few or many, or as a class for expanded clones.

abundance	d_gene	v_gene	j_gene	CDR3nt	CDR3aa
once	TRBD2	TRBV9	TRBJ2-1	TGTGCCAGCAGCCCGGCTAGCGGTGGGAGTTCCTACAATGAGCAGTTCTTC	CASSPASGGSSYNEQFF
NA	NA	TRBV7-9	TRBJ2-1	TGTGCCAGCAGCCCCCAGGGGCGAGGGGGCAATGAGCAGTTCTTC	CASSPQGRGGNEQFF
few	NA	TRBV6-2/TRBV6-3	TRBJ2-3	TGTGCCAGCAGGGCCATTTCGAGGAACACAGATACGCAGTATTTT	CASRAISRNTDTQYF
few	NA	TRBV12-3/TRBV12-4	TRBJ2-1	TGTGCCAGCAGTTTATTCAATGAGCAGTTCTTC	CASSLFNEQFF
NA	TRBD1	TRBV5-6	TRBJ2-4	TGTGCCAGCAGCCTAGGACAGGGGGCAAACATTCAGTACTTC	CASSLGQGANIQYF
few	TRBD1	TRBV11-2	TRBJ2-7	TGTGCCAGCAGCTTACAGGGACAGATAACCTACGAGCAGTACTTC	CASSLQGQITYEQYF
NA	NA	TRBV7-6	TRBJ1-4	TGTGCCAGCAGCTTCGGGACACACCAGGGTGAAAAACTGTTTTTT	CASSFGTHQGEKLFF
few	TRBD1	TRBV4-1	TRBJ2-7	TGCGCCAGCAGCCAAGAGGTCGTCGGGACAGGGATATACGAGCAGTACTTC	CASSQEVVGTGIYEQYF
NA	NA	TRBV12-3/TRBV12-4	TRBJ2-7	TGTGCCACCAGGCCGTTCCGCCCTACAGGACAGAGCTCCTACGAGCAGTACTTC	CATRPFRPTGQSSYEQYF
few	NA	TRBV5-1	TRBJ2-2	TGCGCCAGCAGCTTGGTTGGGGACGGGAACACCGGGGAGCTGTTTTTT	CASSLVGDGNTGELFF
NA	NA	TRBV5-1	TRBJ2-1	TGCGCCAGCAGCTTGGAGAGCCCCGGGGATGAGCAGTTCTTC	CASSLESPGDEQFF
NA	TRBD2	TRBV9	TRBJ2-3	TGTGCCAGCAGCGTAGACACCCAGGCGGGAGAGTCGGGAGATACGCAGTATTTT	CASSVDTQAGESGDTQYF
NA	TRBD1	TRBV4-1	TRBJ2-1	TGCGCCACCTCGCCGGGACAGGGGCTGAACAATGAGCAGTTCTTC	CATSPGQGLNNEQFF
few	NA	TRBV5-1	TRBJ2-1	TGCGCCAGCAGGGGATCCCATTTGACAGGGAGGGATGAGCAGTTCTTC	CASRGSHLTGRDEQFF
NA	TRBD1	TRBV7-9	TRBJ2-7	TGTGCCAGCAGCTCCTTAGTCCCAAACGGACAGGGGGTCCCCTACGAGCAGTACTTC	CASSSLVPNGQGVPYEQYF
NA	TRBD2	TRBV5-1	TRBJ2-3	TGCGCCAGCAGTGACTTCCTCAGCGGGGGGCACACAGATACGCAGTATTTT	CASSDFLSGGHTDTQYF
NA	TRBD2	TRBV5-1	TRBJ2-3	TGCGCCAGCACTAGCGGGAGAAACACAGATACGCAGTATTTT	CASTSGRNTDTQYF
NA	NA	TRBV9	TRBJ2-1	TGTGCCAGCAGCGCAGGGGGGCCGGGTCTCGAGCAGTTCTTC	CASSAGGPGLEQFF
few	NA	TRBV30	TRBJ1-2	TGTGCCTGGAGTCCGGGGATTGGCTATGGCTACACCTTC	CAWSPGIGYGYTF
NA	TRBD1	TRBV5-8	TRBJ1-2	TGTGCCAGCAGCTGGAGGGACAGGGGGTATGGCTACACCTTC	CASSWRDRGYGYTF